This is a list of T cell receptor beta chains from one sample in a study of PD-1 blockade in classical Hodgkin lymphoma. Only in-frame clones appear in the TCRdb table, and some are missing; sequencing was by immunoSEQ multiplex PCR. The sample lists about 21,000 clones; about two thirds were seen once. The source material was peripheral blood mononuclear cells (PBMCs), sampled at baseline. The receptors come from a human donor with classical Hodgkin lymphoma. CDR3s include the opening cysteine and the closing phenylalanine or tryptophan. The order of the fields is clone size, V gene, J gene, D gene, CDR3 DNA, CDR3 protein. The D gene is left open where the match is weak. Size values are once, few and many counts, or a class for expanded clones, and some rows have none.

clone size: few
V gene: TRBV2
J gene: TRBJ1-4
D gene: NA
CDR3 DNA: TGTGCCTCCGGGGGAGGCGGGAATGAAAAACTGTTTTTT
CDR3 protein: CASGGGGNEKLFF

clone size: NA
V gene: TRBV5-4
J gene: TRBJ2-1
D gene: TRBD1
CDR3 DNA: TGTGCCAGCAGCTTCCGGGACAGCTACAATGAGCAGTTCTTC
CDR3 protein: CASSFRDSYNEQFF

clone size: NA
V gene: TRBV4-3
J gene: TRBJ2-7
D gene: TRBD1
CDR3 DNA: TGCGCCAGCAGCCAAGCCTCGGGACAGGGGGACTTCGAGCAGTACTTC
CDR3 protein: CASSQASGQGDFEQYF

clone size: NA
V gene: TRBV28
J gene: TRBJ1-1
D gene: NA
CDR3 DNA: TGTGCCAGCAGTCCCGGGGGACAACGAGCACTCACTGAAGCTTTCTTT
CDR3 protein: CASSPGGQRALTEAFF

clone size: NA
V gene: TRBV28
J gene: TRBJ1-4
D gene: TRBD1
CDR3 DNA: TGTGCCAGCAGCAGGGGGGGACAGTATGAAAAACTGTTTTTT
CDR3 protein: CASSRGGQYEKLFF

clone size: NA
V gene: TRBV11-2
J gene: TRBJ1-3
D gene: NA
CDR3 DNA: TGTGCCAGCAGCTTACAGGGGTCTGGAAACACCATATATTTT
CDR3 protein: CASSLQGSGNTIYF

clone size: once
V gene: TRBV19
J gene: TRBJ2-6
D gene: NA
CDR3 DNA: TGTGCCTCGGCTACCGGGACACCCTACTCTGGGGCCAACGTCCTGACTTTC
CDR3 protein: CASATGTPYSGANVLTF

clone size: NA
V gene: TRBV11-2
J gene: TRBJ2-7
D gene: TRBD2
CDR3 DNA: TGTGCCAGCAGCTTATCTAGCGGCTTTTCCTACGAGCAGTACTTC
CDR3 protein: CASSLSSGFSYEQYF

clone size: NA
V gene: TRBV18
J gene: TRBJ1-1
D gene: TRBD1
CDR3 DNA: TGTGCCAGCTCACCAGGGACAGGGGGGAACACTGAAGCTTTCTTT
CDR3 protein: CASSPGTGGNTEAFF

clone size: medium-sized
V gene: TRBV30
J gene: TRBJ2-2
D gene: NA
CDR3 DNA: TGTGCCTGGGGGCGGTCCCGAAAAACCGGGGAGCTGTTTTTT
CDR3 protein: CAWGRSRKTGELFF

clone size: NA
V gene: TRBV20-1
J gene: TRBJ2-5
D gene: NA
CDR3 DNA: TGCAGTGCCGATCCGGGGGAGACCCAGTACTTC
CDR3 protein: CSADPGETQYF

clone size: NA
V gene: TRBV6-1
J gene: TRBJ2-3
D gene: NA
CDR3 DNA: TGTGCCAGCAGTGAGGTCAGGGGTATAGATACGCAGTATTTT
CDR3 protein: CASSEVRGIDTQYF

clone size: NA
V gene: TRBV19
J gene: TRBJ1-5
D gene: TRBD1
CDR3 DNA: TGTGCCAGTAGATCTCCAGGGGGACCCGGCAATCAGCCCCAGCATTTT
CDR3 protein: CASRSPGGPGNQPQHF

clone size: NA
V gene: TRBV5-4
J gene: TRBJ1-2
D gene: TRBD1
CDR3 DNA: TGTGCCAGCAGGGAAGACAGGGGTTCAGCTAACTATGGCTACACCTTC
CDR3 protein: CASREDRGSANYGYTF

clone size: NA
V gene: TRBV27
J gene: TRBJ2-1
D gene: NA
CDR3 DNA: TGTGCCAGCAGTTGGGTTCCGCCCTACAATGAGCAGTTCTTC
CDR3 protein: CASSWVPPYNEQFF

clone size: NA
V gene: TRBV6-6
J gene: TRBJ2-1
D gene: NA
CDR3 DNA: TGTGCCAGCAGTTATGAAGGGTACTCCTACAATGAGCAGTTCTTC
CDR3 protein: CASSYEGYSYNEQFF

clone size: NA
V gene: TRBV7-9
J gene: TRBJ2-3
D gene: NA
CDR3 DNA: TGTGCCAGCAGCTTAGCCTCGGGACTAGATACGCAGTATTTT
CDR3 protein: CASSLASGLDTQYF

clone size: NA
V gene: TRBV28
J gene: TRBJ2-7
D gene: NA
CDR3 DNA: TGTGCCAGCAGTTTAGTCTACGAGCAGTACTTC
CDR3 protein: CASSLVYEQYF

clone size: NA
V gene: TRBV5-1
J gene: TRBJ1-2
D gene: TRBD1
CDR3 DNA: TGCGCCAGCAGCGAGGGACAGGGCTATGGCTACACCTTC
CDR3 protein: CASSEGQGYGYTF

clone size: NA
V gene: TRBV7-9
J gene: TRBJ2-7
D gene: NA
CDR3 DNA: TGTGCCAGCAGCCCGGACAGCATCTACGAGCAGTACTTC
CDR3 protein: CASSPDSIYEQYF

clone size: NA
V gene: TRBV5-6
J gene: TRBJ1-5
D gene: NA
CDR3 DNA: TGTGCCAGCAGCTTGGGTCCGGGAATCAGGCAGCCCCAGCATTTT
CDR3 protein: CASSLGPGIRQPQHF

clone size: NA
V gene: TRBV28
J gene: TRBJ1-2
D gene: TRBD1
CDR3 DNA: TGTGCCAGCCAGGGGGGCGGACAGGGTCGTAACTATGGCTACACCTTC
CDR3 protein: CASQGGGQGRNYGYTF

clone size: NA
V gene: TRBV7-9
J gene: TRBJ2-5
D gene: TRBD1
CDR3 DNA: TGTGCCAGCAGTTTCGAGGACAGGCGAATGGAGACCCAGTACTTC
CDR3 protein: CASSFEDRRMETQYF

clone size: few
V gene: TRBV5-6
J gene: TRBJ1-2
D gene: NA
CDR3 DNA: TGTGCCAGCCTGACGACAGTACTTTATGGCTACACCTTC
CDR3 protein: CASLTTVLYGYTF

clone size: NA
V gene: TRBV2
J gene: TRBJ2-1
D gene: NA
CDR3 DNA: TGTGCCAGCAACAGGGTCCTTAGCTTCTCCTACAATGAGCAGTTCTTC
CDR3 protein: CASNRVLSFSYNEQFF

clone size: NA
V gene: TRBV5-8
J gene: TRBJ1-5
D gene: NA
CDR3 DNA: TGTGCCAGCAGCTTGGTTGGCTATAGCAATCAGCCCCAGCATTTT
CDR3 protein: CASSLVGYSNQPQHF

clone size: NA
V gene: TRBV27
J gene: TRBJ2-1
D gene: TRBD1
CDR3 DNA: TGTGCCAGCAGTTTAGAGACAGGGGGGAATGAGCAGTTCTTC
CDR3 protein: CASSLETGGNEQFF

clone size: once
V gene: TRBV19
J gene: TRBJ1-2
D gene: TRBD1
CDR3 DNA: TGTGCCAGTAGTACAACATGGACAGGCGTCTATGGCTACACCTTC
CDR3 protein: CASSTTWTGVYGYTF

clone size: NA
V gene: TRBV25-1
J gene: TRBJ2-5
D gene: TRBD2
CDR3 DNA: TGTGCCAGCAGTGAATGGACTAGCGGGAGTCGAGAGACCCAGTACTTC
CDR3 protein: CASSEWTSGSRETQYF

clone size: few
V gene: TRBV2
J gene: TRBJ1-2
D gene: TRBD1
CDR3 DNA: TGTGCCAGCAGTGGGACAGGGTATGGCTACACCTTC
CDR3 protein: CASSGTGYGYTF

clone size: NA
V gene: TRBV27
J gene: TRBJ2-7
D gene: TRBD2
CDR3 DNA: TGTGCCAGCAATAGACTAACGGGGGGGTACGAGCAGTACTTC
CDR3 protein: CASNRLTGGYEQYF

clone size: few
V gene: TRBV9
J gene: TRBJ2-1
D gene: TRBD1
CDR3 DNA: TGTGCCAGCAGCGTAGCCGGGACAGGGAGGAATGAGCAGTTCTTC
CDR3 protein: CASSVAGTGRNEQFF

clone size: NA
V gene: TRBV6-5
J gene: TRBJ1-1
D gene: NA
CDR3 DNA: TGTGCCAGCAGTTTGCCGGGGCCGTACACTGAAGCTTTCTTT
CDR3 protein: CASSLPGPYTEAFF

clone size: NA
V gene: TRBV11-3
J gene: TRBJ2-7
D gene: TRBD1
CDR3 DNA: TGTGCCAGCAGCTTCGACCCGTTCGTCGTGGGGCGACAGGGTGGGCACGAGCAGTACTTC
CDR3 protein: CASSFDPFVVGRQGGHEQYF

clone size: once
V gene: TRBV4-1
J gene: TRBJ2-5
D gene: NA
CDR3 DNA: TGCGCCAGCAGCCAAGTAGGCAGGTCGGAGACCCAGTACTTC
CDR3 protein: CASSQVGRSETQYF

clone size: few
V gene: TRBV25-1
J gene: TRBJ1-1
D gene: NA
CDR3 DNA: TGTGCCAGCAGTGATCGTTTTGGACCCATGAACACTGAAGCTTTCTTT
CDR3 protein: CASSDRFGPMNTEAFF

clone size: NA
V gene: TRBV18
J gene: TRBJ1-5
D gene: NA
CDR3 DNA: TGTGCCAGCTCACCATCAACAGGGAACAATCAGCCCCAGCATTTT
CDR3 protein: CASSPSTGNNQPQHF

clone size: NA
V gene: TRBV9
J gene: TRBJ2-7
D gene: TRBD2
CDR3 DNA: TGTGCCAGCAGCGGCCGGGAGGATCATGTGGAGCAGTACTTC
CDR3 protein: CASSGREDHVEQYF

clone size: NA
V gene: TRBV1
J gene: TRBJ2-7
D gene: NA
CDR3 DNA: TGCACCAGCAGCCAAGATGGGACAGCTCCCTACGAGCAGTACTTC
CDR3 protein: CTSSQDGTAPYEQYF

clone size: NA
V gene: TRBV28
J gene: TRBJ2-7
D gene: NA
CDR3 DNA: TGTGCCAGCAGTTTCCCGGGGCCGTACGAGCAGTACTTC
CDR3 protein: CASSFPGPYEQYF

clone size: NA
V gene: TRBV29-1
J gene: TRBJ2-7
D gene: TRBD2
CDR3 DNA: TGCAGCGCCTATAGCGGGACCACATACGAGCAGTACTTC
CDR3 protein: CSAYSGTTYEQYF

clone size: NA
V gene: TRBV9
J gene: TRBJ2-5
D gene: TRBD1
CDR3 DNA: TGTGCCAGCAGCGCCGACAGGGGCTGGGAGACCCAGTACTTC
CDR3 protein: CASSADRGWETQYF

clone size: NA
V gene: TRBV4-1
J gene: TRBJ2-7
D gene: NA
CDR3 DNA: TGCGCCAGCAGCCAAGAAGGCGACCTGGCGGGTCCTCGGAAAGAGCAGTACTTC
CDR3 protein: CASSQEGDLAGPRKEQYF

clone size: few
V gene: TRBV25-1
J gene: TRBJ1-2
D gene: NA
CDR3 DNA: TGTGCCACCTATAACCCTACCTATGGCTACACCTTC
CDR3 protein: CATYNPTYGYTF

clone size: NA
V gene: TRBV11-2
J gene: TRBJ1-2
D gene: NA
CDR3 DNA: TGTGCCAGCAGACCAACCGGGGCCTCTTATGGCTACACCTTC
CDR3 protein: CASRPTGASYGYTF

clone size: NA
V gene: TRBV6-6
J gene: TRBJ1-1
D gene: NA
CDR3 DNA: TGTGCCAGCAGCCTCGTTTCGAACACTGAAGCTTTCTTT
CDR3 protein: CASSLVSNTEAFF

clone size: medium-sized
V gene: TRBV7-9
J gene: TRBJ2-7
D gene: NA
CDR3 DNA: TGTGCCAGCAGCCCAATTCCGGGGCAGGACTCCTACGAGCAGTACTTC
CDR3 protein: CASSPIPGQDSYEQYF

clone size: NA
V gene: TRBV10-1
J gene: TRBJ1-6
D gene: NA
CDR3 DNA: TGCGCCAGCAGTGCCGGGACAACCTATAATTCACCCCTCCACTTT
CDR3 protein: CASSAGTTYNSPLHF

clone size: few
V gene: TRBV19
J gene: TRBJ2-1
D gene: TRBD1
CDR3 DNA: TGTGCCAGCCACGACAGGGGGCGCATCTACAATGAGCAGTTCTTC
CDR3 protein: CASHDRGRIYNEQFF

clone size: NA
V gene: TRBV7-6
J gene: TRBJ1-3
D gene: NA
CDR3 DNA: TGTGCCAGCAGCTTAGCTCAGCCAGCCCATGGAAACACCATATATTTT
CDR3 protein: CASSLAQPAHGNTIYF

clone size: NA
V gene: TRBV11-2
J gene: TRBJ2-1
D gene: NA
CDR3 DNA: TGTGCCAGCAGCTTCAGCGTTAGCTCCTACAATGAGCAGTTCTTC
CDR3 protein: CASSFSVSSYNEQFF

clone size: NA
V gene: TRBV7-8
J gene: TRBJ2-3
D gene: NA
CDR3 DNA: TGTGCCAGCAGCTTTCCAGATACGCAGTATTTT
CDR3 protein: CASSFPDTQYF

clone size: once
V gene: TRBV7-9
J gene: TRBJ2-7
D gene: TRBD1
CDR3 DNA: TGTGCCAGCAGCCCGAACAGGGGGCTCTCCGAGCAGTACTTC
CDR3 protein: CASSPNRGLSEQYF

clone size: NA
V gene: TRBV10-3
J gene: TRBJ2-5
D gene: NA
CDR3 DNA: TGTGCCTGCCGGAGGGGACAGATAGAGACCCAGTACTTC
CDR3 protein: CACRRGQIETQYF

clone size: once
V gene: TRBV28
J gene: TRBJ2-5
D gene: NA
CDR3 DNA: TGTGCCAGCACCCTGACAGACAGAAAACGGGAGACCCAGTACTTC
CDR3 protein: CASTLTDRKRETQYF